What follows are 28 T cell receptor beta chains derived from one specimen sequenced in a study of identical twins listed by TCRdb under 2016. The method was 5' RACE. Reads for this sample came from an Illumina HiSeq 2000. Using fastp at Q25 and MiXCR, TCRdb reprocessed the public reads and kept productive beta chains. Every entry covers one CDR3 protein and lists the most common genes and DNA from its rows. Across this sample there are around 650,000 distinct CDR3 sequences, with roughly 6.6% seen only once. Approximately 1.5% of the sample goes to the ten largest clones. This same sample was also taken into another study, of yellow fever vaccine responses in identical twins.

The sample taken for sequencing was PBMCs. These receptors came from a woman aged 18-35 years in good health.

The chain links TRBV27 to TRBJ2-1, with 7 bases identical to TRBD1. Germline V gives CDR1 MNHEY, CDR2 SMNVEV (reference sequence). V trimming: 5 bases; J trimming: 4 bases; junction bases outside the gene matches: 11. The CDR3 is 16 residues long. The CDR3 spells CASSPPDRVWYNEQFF. The CDR3 nucleotides are TGTGCCAGCAGTCCCCCCGACAGGGTATGGTACAATGAGCAGTTCTTC.

The gene calls are TRBV11-3 and TRBJ2-1, with D perhaps TRBD2 (7 bases). Trimming cost V 2 bases and J 6 bases, with 14 bases left between them. Germline loops: CDR1 SGHNT, CDR2 YENEEA. The CDR3 has 15 residues. The CDR3: CASSLFGGGFNEQFF. The DNA for the CDR3 is TGTGCCAGCAGCTTATTCGGCGGGGGCTTCAATGAGCAGTTCTTC.

A few counts support this clonotype. The rearrangement uses TRBV28 and TRBJ1-1; the D gene is possibly TRBD1 (5 bases). Trimming stripped 6 bases from V and 3 bases from J, with 14 bases between. In germline, CDR1 is MDHEN, CDR2 SYDVKM. The CDR3 consists of 14 residues. The CDR3 bases are TGTGCCAGCAGGGATCAGGGTCCGGACACTGAAGCTTTCTTT. Encoded protein: CASRDQGPDTEAFF.

This clonotype came up a few times. This chain uses TRBV12-3 or TRBV12-4 with TRBJ2-3, with a weak D call TRBD1 (5 bases). V lost 3 bases, J lost 0 bases, and 10 bases lay in between. This CDR3 is built from 15 residues. CDR3 DNA sequence: TGTGCCAGCAGTTTTGTCCCAGGGAGCACAGATACGCAGTATTTT. This codes for CASSFVPGSTDTQYF.

The chain joins TRBV6-5 to TRBJ2-1; possible D gene TRBD2, 5 bases. The length of the CDR3 is 16 residues. Germline V gene sequence: CDR1 MNHEY, CDR2 SVGAGI. The V end was cut by 0 bases, the J end by 3 bases, with 12 bases between. As DNA, the CDR3 is TGTGCCAGCAGTTACTCGACGACTACCAACTACAATGAGCAGTTCTTC. Amino acids: CASSYSTTTNYNEQFF.

The chain uses TRBV20-1 and TRBJ2-7; 11 nucleotides agree with TRBD2. Trimming removed 1 base from V and 4 bases from J; junction bases left unmatched: 3. The V gene's germline CDR1 is DFQATT and CDR2 SNEGSKA (reference sequence). The CDR3 is 14 residues long. This CDR3 reads CSARVTSGGYEQYV. DNA for the CDR3: TGCAGTGCTAGAGTCACTAGCGGGGGTTACGAGCAGTACGTC.

There are a few counts of this clonotype. The chain couples TRBV29-1 to TRBJ2-7; D unresolved. The CDR3 loop spans 11 amino acids. Germline CDR1 SQVTM, CDR2 ANQGSEA. V dropped 4 bases and J dropped 7 bases, with 11 bases sitting between them. CDR3 residues: CSVGTSGEQYV. In DNA form, the CDR3 reads TGCAGCGTTGGCACTTCGGGTGAGCAGTACGTC.

V is TRBV28 and J is TRBJ2-1; 9 bases are shared with TRBD1. The J segment lost 8 bases and the V segment lost 3 bases, leaving 8 bases of the junction unmatched. There are 15 residues in the CDR3. Germline V CDR1 and CDR2: MDHEN, SYDVKM. CDR3 in DNA: TGTGCCAGCAGTTTGGACAGGGGTGGTAGAGATGAGCAGTTCTTC. It is translated as CASSLDRGGRDEQFF.

This clonotype was recorded a few times. The chain recombines TRBV5-6 with TRBJ1-1; D perhaps matches TRBD1 (5 bases). The V end lost 1 base, the J end lost 1 base, and 11 bases lay between the germline ends. This CDR3 contains 15 residues. CDR1 and CDR2 from the germline V gene are SGHDT and YYEEEE. The CDR3 coding sequence is TGTGCCAGCAGCTTGCTGTGGCAGGGGAACACTGAAGCTTTCTTT. Its protein product is CASSLLWQGNTEAFF.

This clonotype occurred a few times. This sequence joins TRBV11-2 and TRBJ2-5; D unclear. Trimming removed 5 bases at V and 5 bases at J, with 27 bases between. From germline, CDR1 is SGHAT and CDR2 FQNNGV. The CDR3 extends over 18 amino acids. CDR3 amino acids: CASSPNVGPIARWETQYF. CDR3 nucleotide sequence: TGTGCCAGCAGCCCGAATGTAGGTCCGATTGCCAGGTGGGAGACCCAGTACTTC. Filled out from reference TRBV11-2 and TRBJ2-5, the complete variable domain reads EAGVAQSPRYKIIEKRQSVAFWCNPISGHATLYWYQQILGQGPKLLIQFQNNGVVDDSQLPKDRFSAERLKGVDSTLKIQPAKLEDSAVYLCASSPNVGPIARWETQYFGPGTRLLVL.

In its sample, this clonotype was seen many times. This chain links TRBV12-3 or TRBV12-4 with TRBJ1-5, with a tentative D call TRBD1 (5 bases). The CDR3 sequence is 14 residues long. The germline V and J ends were trimmed by 5 bases and 4 bases, with 12 bases remaining between them. The CDR3 protein is CASSPGTDNQPQHF. The CDR3 DNA sequence: TGTGCCAGCAGTCCGGGGACCGATAATCAGCCCCAGCATTTT.

The rearrangement uses TRBV29-1 and TRBJ2-7, with TRBD2 as a possible D gene (6 bases). This CDR3 spans 12 amino acids. Germline values: CDR1 SQVTM, CDR2 ANQGSEA. V was shortened by 4 bases and J by 5 bases, with 12 bases between the two germline ends. CDR3 loop: CSVGPGGDEQYF. Written as DNA, the CDR3 is TGCAGCGTTGGTCCAGGAGGGGACGAGCAGTACTTC.

This clonotype showed up just a few times. The chain couples TRBV2 to TRBJ2-1; 7 bases line up with TRBD2. The CDR3 has 14 amino acids. Germline assignment: CDR1 SNHLY and CDR2 FYNNEI. J lost 0 bases, V lost 9 bases, and 5 bases had no gene match. The CDR3 nucleotides are TGTGCCAGTAGACTAGCTAGCTCCTACAATGAGCAGTTCTTC. Amino acid sequence: CASRLASSYNEQFF.

This clonotype was picked up a small number of times. The chain recombines TRBV7-9 with TRBJ2-1; 8 positions match TRBD1. Trimming removed 5 bases from V and 4 bases from J; junction bases left unmatched: 10. The germline V gene encodes CDR1 SEHNR and CDR2 FQNEAQ (reference sequence). There are 16 residues in the CDR3. This CDR3 reads CASSPRGRGSYNEQFF. Here the CDR3 DNA reads TGTGCCAGCAGCCCCAGGGGGCGCGGGTCATACAATGAGCAGTTCTTC.

The CDR3 DNA reads TGTGCCAGCAGTTTTGTCGGCTCTAACTATGGCTACACCTTC. Its translation: CASSFVGSNYGYTF. This chain joins TRBV27 and TRBJ1-2, with D uncertain. CDR1 MNHEY and CDR2 SMNVEV come from the germline V gene (reference sequence). This CDR3 is built from 14 residues. V lost 3 bases, J lost 0 bases, and 8 bases lay in between.

The sample holds a few counts of this clonotype. The gene calls are TRBV2 and TRBJ1-4; no clear D gene. Looked up from germline, CDR1 is SNHLY and CDR2 is FYNNEI. The CDR3 sequence is 13 residues long. Trimming removed 6 bases from V and 0 bases from J, with 5 bases in between. The CDR3 here is CASRTTTNEKLFF. For the CDR3, the DNA is TGTGCCAGCAGAACCACAACTAATGAAAAACTGTTTTTT.

This clonotype was seen a handful of times. The chain joins TRBV3-1 to TRBJ1-3; D uncertain. The ends were cut back, 0 bases at V and 0 bases at J, with 9 bases in the middle. Germline assignment: CDR1 LGHDT and CDR2 YNNKEL (reference sequence). This CDR3 spans 16 amino acids. CDR3 DNA sequence: TGTGCCAGCAGCCAAGATTACAGCCTCTCTGGAAACACCATATATTTT. This translates into CASSQDYSLSGNTIYF.

The gene calls are TRBV29-1 and TRBJ2-1; 14 bases line up with TRBD2. The CDR3 consists of 15 residues. The V and J ends lost 6 bases and 8 bases, in that order; junction bases with no gene match: 9. In germline, CDR1 is SQVTM, CDR2 ANQGSEA. This CDR3 is CSVARTSGRIDEQFF. DNA for the CDR3: TGCAGCGTCGCGAGGACTAGCGGGAGGATCGATGAGCAGTTCTTC.

This clonotype occurred many times. The rearrangement links TRBV5-1 to TRBJ1-2; a weak D match, TRBD1 (5 bases). Germline-derived CDR1 and CDR2 are SGHRS and YFSETQ. Trimming left V 4 bases short and J 8 bases short, with 21 bases between. The CDR3 length is 15 residues. The CDR3 sequence: CASSQGPGPTGGYTF. The CDR3 DNA reads as TGCGCCAGCAGCCAAGGACCGGGGCCCACTGGCGGCTACACCTTC.

A few counts support this clonotype. The chain uses TRBV5-1 and TRBJ2-3; 11 bases fit TRBD2. Trimming took 4 bases from V and 6 from J; bases not matched to a gene: 25. In germline, CDR1 is SGHRS, CDR2 YFSETQ. This CDR3 has 21 residues. The CDR3 protein is CASSPHFLIAGGLGQVDTQYF. The CDR3, as DNA: TGCGCCAGCAGCCCCCACTTTCTAATAGCGGGGGGGCTTGGGCAAGTGGATACGCAGTATTTT.

This clonotype was counted only a few times. J is TRBJ2-1 and V is TRBV9; 13 positions match TRBD2. Trimming took 3 bases from V and 3 from J; bases not matched to a gene: 6. Germline-derived CDR1 and CDR2 are SGDLS and YYNGEE. The CDR3 spans 17 residues. The CDR3 here is CASSGRGLAGIYNEQFF. In nucleotides, the CDR3 is TGTGCCAGCAGCGGGAGGGGACTAGCGGGAATCTACAATGAGCAGTTCTTC.

This clonotype has more than one count but fewer than ten. The rearrangement uses TRBV20-1 and TRBJ2-5; a weak D match, TRBD2 (6 bases). V lost 1 base and J 4 bases, leaving 10 bases between the germline ends. The germline gives CDR1 DFQATT, CDR2 SNEGSKA (reference sequence). This CDR3 is built from 13 residues. The CDR3 DNA follows: TGCAGTGCTAGAGTCCCGGGAGCAGAGACCCAGTACTTC. This codes for CSARVPGAETQYF.

The chain has TRBV11-3 and TRBJ2-1; no clear D. Trimming took 4 bases from V and 8 from J, leaving 9 bases between them. The CDR3 spans 12 residues. Germline V gene sequence: CDR1 SGHNT, CDR2 YENEEA. The CDR3 reads CASSSTGYEQFF. The CDR3, as DNA: TGTGCCAGCAGCTCCACTGGGTATGAGCAGTTCTTC.

This clonotype was seen more than once but under ten times. This rearrangement joins TRBV5-1 to TRBJ2-7, with 8 positions matching TRBD2. The germline V gene encodes CDR1 SGHRS and CDR2 YFSETQ. After removal of 0 bases from V and 0 bases from J, the junction contained 5 bases not matched to a gene. The CDR3 loop spans 16 amino acids. CDR3 region: CASSLGVLAVSYEQYF. The CDR3 bases are TGCGCCAGCAGCTTGGGAGTACTAGCGGTCTCCTACGAGCAGTACTTC.

This clonotype was observed a few times. The chain joins TRBV12-5 to TRBJ2-1, with 8 bases fitting TRBD2. With V trimmed by 5 bases and J by 5 bases, 17 bases remained unmatched. Looked up from germline, CDR1 is LGHNT and CDR2 is FRNRAP. The CDR3 runs 18 residues. CDR3 bases: TGTGCTAGTGGTACTATTCCCCTTAGCGGGGAGCCTGACAATGAGCAGTTCTTC. This translates into CASGTIPLSGEPDNEQFF.

J is TRBJ2-3 and V is TRBV6-1; perhaps TRBD1 as D (5 bases). Germline V gene data show CDR1 as MNHNS and CDR2 as SASEGT. V shed 6 bases and J shed 1 base, with 14 bases lying between them. The CDR3 extends over 15 amino acids. Here the CDR3 DNA reads TGTGCCAGCAGGTCCGGACAAGCCGGCACAGATACGCAGTATTTT. Translating it yields CASRSGQAGTDTQYF.

This clonotype was counted between two and nine times. This sequence joins TRBV5-1 and TRBJ2-1; TRBD1 aligns across 7 bases. The CDR3 has 14 amino acids. After removal of 2 bases from V and 7 bases from J, the junction contained 6 bases not matched to a gene. CDR1 SGHRS and CDR2 YFSETQ come from the germline V gene. The DNA for the CDR3 is TGCGCCAGCAGCTTTCGACAGGGTAATAATGAGCAGTTCTTC. Its translation is CASSFRQGNNEQFF.

The chain combines TRBV20-1 with TRBJ1-5, with 9 bases that match TRBD1. Germline V CDR1 and CDR2: DFQATT, SNEGSKA (reference sequence). The V gene end was trimmed by 7 bases and the J gene end by 7 bases; junction bases not matched to a gene: 5. The CDR3 consists of 12 residues. CDR3 sequence (DNA): TGCAGTGTGGGACAGGGAATACAGCCCCAGCATTTT. It is translated as CSVGQGIQPQHF.